This T cell receptor (beta chain) is from a study of monozygotic twins with inflammatory bowel disease. TCRdb reanalyzed the 5' RACE reads, giving one entry per CDR3 protein sequence and no DNA. In all, the sample yields just over 300,000 distinct CDR3 sequences. The CDR3 is 17 residues long. Per the germline V gene, CDR1 is MNHNS and CDR2 is SASEGT. The gene calls are TRBV6-1 and TRBJ2-3; checking the TCRdb D call of TRBD1 is not possible without DNA. Sequences were obtained from blood. The clonotype originates from a human donor with ulcerative colitis or Crohn's disease, or a healthy co-twin of an affected twin (not recorded which). The CDR3 reads CASSPKSGATHTDTQYF.